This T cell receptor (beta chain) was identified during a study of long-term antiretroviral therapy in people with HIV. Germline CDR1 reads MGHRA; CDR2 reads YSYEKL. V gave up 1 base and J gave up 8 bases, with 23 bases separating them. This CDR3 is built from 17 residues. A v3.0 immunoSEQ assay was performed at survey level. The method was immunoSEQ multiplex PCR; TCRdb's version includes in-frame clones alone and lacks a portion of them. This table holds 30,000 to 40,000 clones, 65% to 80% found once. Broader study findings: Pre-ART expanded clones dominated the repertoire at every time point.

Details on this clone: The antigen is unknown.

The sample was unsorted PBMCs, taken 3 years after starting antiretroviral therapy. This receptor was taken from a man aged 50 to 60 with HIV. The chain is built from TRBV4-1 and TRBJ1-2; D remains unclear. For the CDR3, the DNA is TGCGCCAGCAGCCAAGTGGACTTGGGGTTCGTAACGGGCGGCTACACCTTC. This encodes CASSQVDLGFVTGGYTF.